This T cell receptor (beta chain) originates from a study of shared clonotypes between healthy human individuals. Regarding the study as a whole: Naive subsets generally had larger estimated richness than memory subsets. Among donors, the sharing of clonotypes was expected to be influenced by sequencing depth.

V lost 5 bases to trimming and J lost 8 bases; unmatched junction nucleotides: 5. The CDR3 has 12 amino acids. Germline loops: CDR1 MNHEY, CDR2 SVGAGI. The assay was carried out at the deep level. Genomic DNA of each subset was evenly split across several immunoSEQ plates. Assay: immunoSEQ multiplex PCR; the TCRdb copy retains only in-frame clones and omits some. The sample includes about 2 million clones, roughly 94% of them seen just once. This clone was seen only a few times. Antigen unknown. Naive CD8 cells were CD45RO-negative, positively selected for CCR7, excluding terminally differentiated effector memory CD45RA+ cells.

The genes are TRBV6-5 and TRBJ1-1, with TRBD1 identical over 7 bases. The sequencing input was naive CD8+ T cells sorted from blood. The clonotype was recovered from a man aged 18 to 29 in good health. CDR3 coding DNA: TGTGCCAGCAGTACGGACAGGACCGAAGCTTTCTTT. This codes for CASSTDRTEAFF.